A single sample gave rise to the 21 T cell receptor beta chains below, sequenced in a study of T cell repertoires in aging, cancer and after chemotherapy. TRB rearrangements spanning V, D and J were amplified using mixed TRB-A/B primers. TCRdb re-called the multiplex PCR reads through MiXCR, storing one row per CDR3 protein. The top ten clones hold approximately 3% of a sample with some 9,700 distinct CDR3 sequences, roughly 35% of them seen once. Peripheral blood genomic DNA, not sorted cells or RNA, was the template. Sample: blood. The receptors derive from a human donor in good health.

About this clonotype itself: Mismatch with germline at one junction end may stem from a read error. The chain links TRBV6-5 to TRBJ2-1; 11 bases match TRBD1. The V gene's germline CDR1 is MNHEY and CDR2 SVGAGI. The CDR3 totals 16 residues. CDR3 sequence: CAISETGTGGVSEQFF. The CDR3 coding sequence is TGTGCCATCAGTGAGACCGGGACAGGGGGGGTGAGTGAGCAGTTCTTC.

The chain has TRBV6-6 and TRBJ2-1, with 13 nucleotides matching TRBD2. CDR1 is MNHNY and CDR2 is SVGAGI in the germline V gene (reference sequence). V lost 5 bases and J lost 9; bases outside the gene matches: 7. This CDR3 has 15 residues. CDR3 sequence reads: CASSQLAGGHSEQFF. CDR3 DNA sequence: TGTGCCAGCAGTCAACTAGCGGGGGGGCATTCTGAGCAGTTCTTC.

This clonotype was found a few times. V and J are TRBV6-5 and TRBJ1-1; TRBD1 is a possible D gene (6 bases). Germline assignment: CDR1 MNHEY and CDR2 SVGAGI. The CDR3 sequence is 14 residues long. V was pared by 5 bases and J by 1 base, with 11 bases between. The CDR3 bases are TGTGCCAGCAGTAAGGGGGGTCCGAACACTGAAGCTTTCTTT. This gives the protein CASSKGGPNTEAFF.

This chain joins TRBV20-1 and TRBJ1-2; 7 bases align to TRBD1. CDR3 size: 13 residues. CDR1 DFQATT and CDR2 SNEGSKA come from the germline V gene (reference sequence). With 8 bases clipped from V and 7 bases from J, the junction kept 13 bases outside the gene matches. The CDR3 DNA is TGCAGTCACCGGGTTGACAGGGAGGGTGGCTACACCTTC. Translation: CSHRVDREGGYTF.

This sequence joins TRBV27 and TRBJ2-5, with D maybe TRBD1 (7 bases). The germline CDR1 and CDR2 sequences are MNHEY and SMNVEV (reference sequence). CDR3 length equals 14 residues. V gave up 8 bases and J gave up 2 bases, with 15 bases separating them. In nucleotides, the CDR3 is TGTGCCAGCGGACCCCAGGGGGGACAAGAGACCCAGTACTTC. As protein: CASGPQGGQETQYF.

This clonotype appeared a few times. The chain couples TRBV6-5 to TRBJ1-4; no clear D. The ends were cut back, 6 bases at V and 8 bases at J, with 19 bases in the middle. The CDR3 is 15 amino acids. CDR1 and CDR2 (germline): MNHEY, SVGAGI. The CDR3 nucleotides are TGTGCCAGCAGCGGGGTAATCGGGTTCGGAGAAAAACTGTTTTTT. Its protein product is CASSGVIGFGEKLFF.

By sample fraction, this clonotype is medium-sized. The chain uses TRBV12-3 or TRBV12-4 and TRBJ2-3, with D uncertain. V was clipped by 8 bases and J by 0 bases, with 6 bases between them. CDR3 length: 12 residues. CDR3: CASGGSTDTQYF. Written as DNA, the CDR3 is TGTGCCAGCGGTGGTAGCACAGATACGCAGTATTTT.

Concerning this clonotype: This may stem from a read error, because a much larger clone lies one nucleotide away. The chain links TRBV6-5 to TRBJ2-3; TRBD2 matches 11 bases. Germline V lookup: CDR1 MNHEY, CDR2 SVGAGI. The trim removed 10 bases at V and 4 bases at J, leaving 4 bases unmatched. The CDR3 loop spans 13 amino acids. The CDR3 coding sequence is TGTGCCATCGGACTAGCGGGCCCAGATACGCAGTATTTT. Amino acid sequence: CAIGLAGPDTQYF.

The sample holds a few counts of this clonotype. J is TRBJ2-2 and V is TRBV30, with 7 bases matching TRBD1. V lost 4 bases to trimming and J lost 3 bases; unmatched junction nucleotides: 8. The CDR3 is made up of 15 amino acids. Germline V gene lookup returns CDR1 GTSNPN and CDR2 SVGIG (reference sequence). The CDR3 nucleotides read TGTGCCTGGAAGGCCCCGACAGGGTACACCGGGGAGCTGTTTTTT. Translating gives CAWKAPTGYTGELFF.

The table lists this clonotype with a few counts. The chain couples TRBV6-5 to TRBJ2-5, with D perhaps matching TRBD1 or TRBD2 (5 bases each). From germline, CDR1 is MNHEY and CDR2 SVGAGI. CDR3 size: 16 residues. V lost 6 bases and J 1 base, leaving 18 bases between the germline ends. The CDR3 DNA is TGTGCCAGCAGCCACGGGGCCGGACTTTTCCAAGAGACCCAGTACTTC. Protein: CASSHGAGLFQETQYF.

By share, this clonotype counts as medium-sized (0.01 to 0.1%). The rearrangement joins TRBV11-3 to TRBJ2-7; a possible D gene is TRBD2 (5 bases). Germline values: CDR1 SGHNT, CDR2 YENEEA. CDR3 length equals 15 residues. V dropped 3 bases and J dropped 3 bases, with 15 bases sitting between them. The CDR3 region is CASSFTRVANYEQYF. In nucleotides, the CDR3 is TGTGCCAGCAGCTTCACTAGGGTGGCCAACTACGAGCAGTACTTC.

The rearrangement links TRBV6-6 to TRBJ2-6; 9 nucleotides match TRBD1. Germline V gene data show CDR1 as MNHNY and CDR2 as SVGAGI (reference sequence). The junction had 13 bases not matched to a gene; V was cut back by 0 bases and J by 4 bases. This CDR3 is built from 20 residues. The CDR3 sequence is CASSYSPHRGLNSGANVLTF. CDR3 in DNA: TGTGCCAGCAGTTACTCGCCACACAGGGGGCTGAACTCCGGGGCCAACGTCCTGACTTTC.

In its sample, this clonotype was seen a few times. This sequence joins TRBV19 and TRBJ2-3, with 10 nucleotides matching TRBD1. Germline assignment: CDR1 LNHDA and CDR2 SQIVND (reference sequence). The CDR3 runs to 14 residues. Trimming took 7 bases from V and 4 from J; bases not matched to a gene: 5. The CDR3 DNA follows: TGTGCCAGTATGGACAGGGGGGGTGCAGATACGCAGTATTTT. It codes for CASMDRGGADTQYF.

The chain has TRBV11-3 and TRBJ1-2; TRBD1 matches 9 bases. Trimming took 5 bases from V and 4 from J; bases not matched to a gene: 8. This CDR3 contains 15 residues. Germline V gives CDR1 SGHNT, CDR2 YENEEA. The CDR3 DNA sequence: TGTGCCAGCAGCCCCCAGACAGGGGGGGGCTATGGCTACACCTTC. It codes for CASSPQTGGGYGYTF.

This clonotype came up a few times. The rearrangement links TRBV6-5 to TRBJ2-1, with 7 bases lining up with TRBD2. V dropped 6 bases and J dropped 6; count of bases not matched to a gene: 14. The CDR3 has 16 residues. Germline lookup yields CDR1 MNHEY and CDR2 SVGAGI. CDR3 sequence: CASSQESGSGRNEQFF. CDR3 DNA: TGTGCCAGCAGCCAAGAGAGTGGTAGCGGGCGCAATGAGCAGTTCTTC.

The J gene is TRBJ2-2, the V gene TRBV20-1, with TRBD1 identical over 7 bases. The CDR3 contains 17 residues. The trim removed 0 bases at V and 0 bases at J, leaving 7 bases unmatched. Germline loops: CDR1 DFQATT, CDR2 SNEGSKA (reference sequence). Written as DNA, the CDR3 is TGCAGTGCTAGAGACCCGGACAGGACTGCGAACACCGGGGAGCTGTTTTTT. Amino acid sequence: CSARDPDRTANTGELFF.

The chain combines TRBV6-2 or TRBV6-3 with TRBJ2-2; 13 nucleotides match TRBD2. Germline V lookup: CDR1 MNHEY, CDR2 SVGEGT. V dropped 1 base and J dropped 8; count of bases not matched to a gene: 4. The CDR3 is 16 amino acids. Here the CDR3 reads CASSYLGLAGRGELFF. CDR3 in DNA: TGTGCCAGCAGTTACTTGGGACTAGCGGGAAGGGGGGAGCTGTTTTTT.

This chain connects TRBV30 to TRBJ2-7; D remains unclear. Trimming took 7 bases from V and 7 from J, leaving 14 bases between them. The V gene's germline CDR1 is GTSNPN and CDR2 SVGIG (reference sequence). The CDR3 runs to 11 residues. CDR3 loop: CASTTTGEQYF. The CDR3 region has the DNA TGTGCCTCGACGACAACGGGTGAGCAGTACTTC.

The chain joins TRBV11-3 to TRBJ2-7; D may be TRBD1 (6 bases). CDR1 and CDR2 from the germline V gene are SGHNT and YENEEA. The CDR3 contains 14 residues. V lost 5 bases and J 5 bases, leaving 16 bases between the germline ends. The CDR3 DNA follows: TGTGCCAGCAGCCCTTACAGGGCCACGGACGAGCAGTACTTC. This encodes CASSPYRATDEQYF.

This clonotype was counted between two and nine times. The rearrangement uses TRBV5-4 and TRBJ2-3, with 10 bases fitting TRBD2. There are 16 residues in the CDR3. Germline-derived CDR1 and CDR2 are SGHNT and YYREEE (reference sequence). The V and J ends lost 0 bases and 3 bases, in that order; junction bases with no gene match: 4. The DNA of the CDR3 is TGTGCCAGCAGCTTGGGTCCAGCGGGAGGGACAGATACGCAGTATTTT. This encodes CASSLGPAGGTDTQYF. Looking up the rest from reference TRBV5-4 and TRBJ2-3 gives the full variable domain: ETGVTQSPTHLIKTRGQQVTLRCSSQSGHNTVSWYQQALGQGPQFIFQYYREEENGRGNFPPRFSGLQFPNYSSELNVNALELDDSALYLCASSLGPAGGTDTQYFGPGTRLTVL.

The chain links TRBV20-1 to TRBJ2-7, with TRBD2 matching over 10 bases. The CDR3 is made up of 13 amino acids. The J segment lost 6 bases and the V segment lost 3 bases, leaving 5 bases of the junction unmatched. The germline gives CDR1 DFQATT, CDR2 SNEGSKA (reference sequence). Here the CDR3 DNA reads TGCAGTGCTAGTGGCCTAGCGGGGGTCGAGCAGTACTTC. Residues: CSASGLAGVEQYF.